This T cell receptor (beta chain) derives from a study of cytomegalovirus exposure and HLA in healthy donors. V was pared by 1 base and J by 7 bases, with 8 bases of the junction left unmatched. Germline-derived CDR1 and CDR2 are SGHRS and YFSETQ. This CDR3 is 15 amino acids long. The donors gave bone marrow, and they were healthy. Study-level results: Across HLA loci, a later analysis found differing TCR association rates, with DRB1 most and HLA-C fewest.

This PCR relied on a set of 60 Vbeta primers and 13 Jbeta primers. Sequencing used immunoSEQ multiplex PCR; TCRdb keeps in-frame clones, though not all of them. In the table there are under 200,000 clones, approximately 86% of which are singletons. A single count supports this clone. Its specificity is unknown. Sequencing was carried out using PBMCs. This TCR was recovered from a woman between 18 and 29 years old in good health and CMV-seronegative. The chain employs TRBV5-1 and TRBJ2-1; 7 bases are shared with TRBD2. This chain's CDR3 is CASSLPHGGRNEQFF. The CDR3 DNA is TGCGCCAGCAGCTTGCCCCATGGCGGGAGAAATGAGCAGTTCTTC.